Here is one T cell receptor (beta chain) with its context. The antigen remains unidentified. The data originate from a study of cytomegalovirus exposure and HLA in healthy donors. Across the whole study: Roughly 80 million unique TCRs from HLA-typed donors made up an early data release. Membership in the Caucasian-associated ancestry cluster was found for 81% of nearly 400 genotyped donors.

After removal of 4 bases from V and 5 bases from J, the junction contained 7 bases not matched to a gene. This CDR3 has 16 residues. Germline CDR1 is LNHDA and CDR2 is SQIVND (reference sequence). The study, taken as a whole, reports: The authors later linked a missense DCLRE1C variant to TCR beta V- and J-gene trimming. Later on, analysis showed that most CMV-associated TCR beta chains appeared to be HLA-restricted.

A multiplex PCR was run with 60 Vbeta primers and 13 Jbeta primers. The table came from immunoSEQ multiplex PCR; TCRdb's copy has only in-frame clones and leaves some out. This sample has roughly 120,000 clones, with over 60% found just once. This TCR was sampled from a man aged 50 to 60 in good health and CMV-seronegative. The sample was PBMCs. The genes are TRBV19 and TRBJ2-5, with 13 bases aligning to TRBD2. The CDR3 region is CASSRTSGGVGETQYF. DNA of the CDR3: TGTGCCAGTAGTAGGACTAGCGGGGGAGTGGGGGAGACCCAGTACTTC.